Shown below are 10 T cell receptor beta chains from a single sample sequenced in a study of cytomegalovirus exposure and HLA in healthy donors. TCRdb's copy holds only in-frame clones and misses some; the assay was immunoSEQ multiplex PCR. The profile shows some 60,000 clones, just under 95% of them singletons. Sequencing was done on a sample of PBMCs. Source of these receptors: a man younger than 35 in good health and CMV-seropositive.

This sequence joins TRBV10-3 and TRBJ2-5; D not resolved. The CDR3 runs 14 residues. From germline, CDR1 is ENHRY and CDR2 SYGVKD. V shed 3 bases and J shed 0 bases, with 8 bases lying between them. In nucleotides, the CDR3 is TGTGCCATCAGTGATAAGCTTGACCAAGAGACCCAGTACTTC. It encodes CAISDKLDQETQYF.

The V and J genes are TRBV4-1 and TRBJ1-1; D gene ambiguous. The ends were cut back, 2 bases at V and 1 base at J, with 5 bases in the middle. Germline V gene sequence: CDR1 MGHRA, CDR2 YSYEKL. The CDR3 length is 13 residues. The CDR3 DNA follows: TGCGCCAGCAGCCAATGGGCGAACACTGAAGCTTTCTTT. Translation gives CASSQWANTEAFF.

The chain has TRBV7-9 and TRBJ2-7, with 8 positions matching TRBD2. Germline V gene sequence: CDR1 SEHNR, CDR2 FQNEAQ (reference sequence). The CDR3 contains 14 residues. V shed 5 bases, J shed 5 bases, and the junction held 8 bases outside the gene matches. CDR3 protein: CASSPERERDEQYF. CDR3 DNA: TGTGCCAGCAGCCCCGAGCGGGAGCGGGACGAGCAGTACTTC.

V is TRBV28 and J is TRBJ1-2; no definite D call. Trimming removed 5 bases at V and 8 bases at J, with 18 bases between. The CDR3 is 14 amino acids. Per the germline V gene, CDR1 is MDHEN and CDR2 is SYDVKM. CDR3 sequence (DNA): TGTGCCAGCAGTCCCCTAAATGAACTGAGGGGCTACACCTTC. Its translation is CASSPLNELRGYTF.

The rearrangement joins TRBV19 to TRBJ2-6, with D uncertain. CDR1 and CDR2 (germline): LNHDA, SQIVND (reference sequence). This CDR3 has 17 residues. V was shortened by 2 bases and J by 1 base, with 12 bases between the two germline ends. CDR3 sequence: CASSIPPSRSGANVLTF. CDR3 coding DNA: TGTGCCAGTAGTATACCCCCCTCCAGGTCTGGGGCCAACGTCCTGACTTTC.

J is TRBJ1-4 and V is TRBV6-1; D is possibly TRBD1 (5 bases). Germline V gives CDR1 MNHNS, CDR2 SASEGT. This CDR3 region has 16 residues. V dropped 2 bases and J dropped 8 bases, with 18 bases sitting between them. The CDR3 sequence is CASSEMGPYLGEKLFF. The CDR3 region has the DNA TGTGCCAGCAGTGAAATGGGGCCCTACTTGGGGGAAAAACTGTTTTTT.

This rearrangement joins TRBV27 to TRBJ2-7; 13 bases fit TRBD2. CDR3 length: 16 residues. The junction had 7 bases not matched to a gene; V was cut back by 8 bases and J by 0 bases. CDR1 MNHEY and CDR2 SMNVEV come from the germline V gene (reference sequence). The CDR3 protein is CASSRLAGGTSYEQYF. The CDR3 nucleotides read TGTGCCAGCTCCAGACTAGCGGGGGGAACCTCCTACGAGCAGTACTTC.

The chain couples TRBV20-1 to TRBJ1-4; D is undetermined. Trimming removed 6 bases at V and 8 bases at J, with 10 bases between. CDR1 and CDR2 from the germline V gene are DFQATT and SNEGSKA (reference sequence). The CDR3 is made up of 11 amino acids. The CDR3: CSAPTKEKLFF. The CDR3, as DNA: TGCAGTGCACCTACGAAGGAAAAACTGTTTTTT.

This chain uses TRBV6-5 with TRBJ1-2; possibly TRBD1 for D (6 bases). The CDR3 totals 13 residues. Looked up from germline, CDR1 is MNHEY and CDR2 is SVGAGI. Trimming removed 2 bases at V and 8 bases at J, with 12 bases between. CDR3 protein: CASSYRTGGGYTF. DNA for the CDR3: TGTGCCAGCAGTTACCGGACGGGGGGCGGCTACACCTTC.

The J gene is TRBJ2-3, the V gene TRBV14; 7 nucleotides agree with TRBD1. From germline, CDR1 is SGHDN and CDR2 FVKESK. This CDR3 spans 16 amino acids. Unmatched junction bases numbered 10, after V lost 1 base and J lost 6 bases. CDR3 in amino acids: CASSQVLGRGTDTQYF. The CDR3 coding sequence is TGTGCCAGCAGCCAAGTCTTGGGCAGGGGGACGGATACGCAGTATTTT.